This T cell receptor (beta chain) came from a study of blood T cell repertoires in COVID-19. At the level of the study: Specimens from acute and convalescent COVID-19 originated in the United States, Italy and Spain. The cDNA or gDNA used as material had been derived from T cells, B-cell-depleted T cells, or PBMCs.

Authors' processing steps: How many nucleated cells were present was estimated from reference gene primer amplification. Here immunoSEQ multiplex PCR was the method, and the copy in TCRdb shows in-frame clones only, minus some. The D gene and trimming were derived from the DNA, and the V and J assignments and clone size from that table. The sample carries about 250,000 clones, around 82% recorded once. This sequence was found in a man aged 35 to 55 with active or convalescent COVID-19. Sequenced input: peripheral blood.

CDR3 in amino acids: CASTLSPPNYGYTF. Written as DNA, the CDR3 is TGTGCCAGCACCCTATCCCCCCCGAACTATGGCTACACCTTC. V is TRBV28 and J is TRBJ1-2, with no clear D. V lost 7 bases, J lost 2 bases, and 14 bases lay in between. Germline lookup yields CDR1 MDHEN and CDR2 SYDVKM. This CDR3 spans 14 amino acids.